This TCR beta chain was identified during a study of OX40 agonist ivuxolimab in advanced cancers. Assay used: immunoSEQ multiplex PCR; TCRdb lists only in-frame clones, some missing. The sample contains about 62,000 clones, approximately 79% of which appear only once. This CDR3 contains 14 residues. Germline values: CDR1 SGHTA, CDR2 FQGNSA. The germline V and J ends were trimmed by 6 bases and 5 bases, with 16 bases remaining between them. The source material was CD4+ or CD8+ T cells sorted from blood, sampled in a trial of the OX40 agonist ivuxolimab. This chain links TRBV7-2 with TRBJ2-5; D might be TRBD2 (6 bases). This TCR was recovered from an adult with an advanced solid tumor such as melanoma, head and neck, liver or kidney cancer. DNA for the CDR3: TGTGCCAGCAGTTCACAAGGCGGGGTGGAGACCCAGTACTTC. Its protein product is CASSSQGGVETQYF.